This is a list of T cell receptor beta chains from one sample in a study of OX40 agonist ivuxolimab in advanced cancers. Here immunoSEQ multiplex PCR was the method, and the copy in TCRdb shows in-frame clones only, minus some. Of about 65,000 clones listed, roughly nine tenths are singletons. Specimen: CD4+ or CD8+ T cells sorted from blood, collected in a trial of the OX40 agonist ivuxolimab. The receptors stem from an adult with an advanced solid tumor such as melanoma, head and neck, liver or kidney cancer. CDR3s leave out the opening cysteine and the closing phenylalanine or tryptophan. The D gene is left open where the match is weak. Clone size is shown for a subset of rows, as once, few, many or a class of expanded clone.

TRBJ1-1	TRBD1	-	12	TRBV6-5	ASRGQGGNTEAF
TRBJ2-2	-	-	12	TRBV5-1	ASSVTGNTGELF
TRBJ1-2	-	-	12	TRBV11-2	ASSLGAVNYGYT
TRBJ2-5	-	-	9	TRBV5-1	ASSLVETQY
TRBJ1-3	TRBD1	-	13	TRBV7-2	ASSFDRAGGNTIY
TRBJ1-4	-	-	12	TRBV27	ASSFAGVNEKLF
TRBJ1-2	-	-	10	TRBV29-1	SANRQNYGYT
TRBJ1-5	-	-	12	TRBV27	ASSPGGINQPQH
TRBJ2-7	TRBD1	-	13	TRBV27	ASSPYRDRGYEQY
TRBJ1-2	-	-	16	TRBV14	ASSQRTGNDPRLYGYT
TRBJ1-5	TRBD1	-	13	TRBV6-1	ASRGDRGGNQPQH
TRBJ2-7	TRBD1	-	14	TRBV5-1	ASSLAGQGRVYEQY
TRBJ1-3	-	few	9	TRBV30	AWSNSNTIY
TRBJ2-1	TRBD2	-	13	TRBV9	ASSTIAGGPSEQF
TRBJ2-2	-	-	11	TRBV19	ASSAWNTGELF
TRBJ2-7	-	-	12	TRBV6-1	ASSARANSYEQY
TRBJ1-2	TRBD1	once	14	TRBV27	ASSLRWTGTLYGYT
TRBJ2-5	-	-	11	TRBV7-2	ASSLVRGQTQY
TRBJ2-5	TRBD2	-	13	TRBV6-5	ASSLALAGSGTQY
TRBJ2-3	-	-	11	TRBV2	ASSERPLNTQY
TRBJ2-3	TRBD1	-	13	TRBV10-3	AISLDRTSTDTQY
TRBJ1-5	-	-	13	TRBV6-1	ASSEGGYWNQPQH
TRBJ1-6	-	-	12	TRBV6-1	ASSRVVYNSPLH
TRBJ2-3	-	once	14	TRBV5-6	ASSQLGGASTDTQY
TRBJ2-3	TRBD2	-	14	TRBV7-2	ASSQGTSGITDTQY
TRBJ1-5	TRBD1	-	12	TRBV30	AWGTGMSNQPQH
TRBJ2-6	-	-	15	TRBV7-9	ASSGQQPLSGANVLT
TRBJ1-2	-	-	11	TRBV6-5	ASSYSKRDGYT
TRBJ1-4	-	-	11	TRBV30	AWRQGWGEKLF
TRBJ1-3	-	-	13	TRBV5-3	ARSLSRGLGNTIY
TRBJ1-2	TRBD1	-	13	TRBV29-1	SVLLDRELVYGYT
TRBJ1-1	TRBD1	-	12	TRBV6-1	ATETYRGNTEAF
TRBJ1-6	-	-	12	TRBV7-9	ASSGGWGDSPLH
TRBJ2-3	TRBD2	once	11	TRBV27	ASNLAGSDTQY
TRBJ1-4	-	once	12	TRBV5-1	ASSLGVGGEKLF
TRBJ2-5	TRBD2	-	14	TRBV25-1	AVGGQRGPSGETQY
TRBJ2-7	-	-	11	TRBV6-6	ASRARKVAEQY
TRBJ2-6	-	-	15	TRBV4-1	ASSQDSQISGANVLT
TRBJ1-2	-	-	14	TRBV11-2	ASSSHPGPQGVGYT
TRBJ2-3	-	-	16	TRBV27	ASSLYVGTSSIGDTQY
TRBJ2-2	-	few	14	TRBV27	ASSLGSGINTGELF
TRBJ2-6	TRBD1	-	14	TRBV5-1	ASSSGQGTGANVLT
TRBJ2-2	-	few	14	TRBV11-2	ASSQIPGKSGGELF
TRBJ2-5	TRBD2	-	14	TRBV9	ASSVGLAGDQETQY
TRBJ2-5	-	-	13	TRBV5-4	ASSLGNSLQETQY
TRBJ2-5	-	-	10	TRBV5-1	ASSLSSETQY
TRBJ2-2	-	-	9	TRBV29-1	SATNAGELF
TRBJ2-7	TRBD2	-	12	TRBV6-1	ATGLASFSYEQY
TRBJ2-7	-	-	13	TRBV6-1	ASQYAVRWSYEQY
TRBJ1-2	TRBD1	-	12	TRBV5-1	ASSVEDRAGGYT